The 2 T cell receptor beta chains in this list originate from one sample, sequenced in a study of T cell clusters in autoimmune cytopenias. TRB was amplified by touch-down multiplex PCR, primer pools A and B combined. TCRdb reanalyzed the multiplex PCR reads, giving one entry per CDR3 protein sequence and no DNA. The sample holds 12,000 or so distinct CDR3 sequences. Tens of thousands of genome equivalents of blood DNA were amplified for TRB. Sequencing input: peripheral blood. The receptors here all came from a human donor with an autoimmune cytopenia or autoimmune hepatitis (not recorded which).

V and J are TRBV5-4 and TRBJ2-3; TCRdb proposes TRBD2, but this gene call is untestable without DNA. The germline V gene encodes CDR1 SGHNT and CDR2 YYREEE (reference sequence). The CDR3 extends over 18 amino acids. CDR3 protein: CASSRGAILAGDTDTQYF.

CDR3 protein: CASSTETNYGYTF. The V call is TRBV19, the J call TRBJ1-2. The length of the CDR3 is 13 residues. Germline V gives CDR1 LNHDA, CDR2 SQIVND (reference sequence).